The 22 T cell receptor beta chains below were found in one sample sequenced in a study of human T cells and chemical hapten exposure. Time point of the sample: pre-sensitization, week 0. Treatment indicated: therapeutic diphenylcyclopropenone sensitization with weekly scalp DPC. TCRdb used MiXCR to reprocess the RACE reads, holding one entry per CDR3 protein. The repertoire holds about 350,000 distinct CDR3 sequences, with approximately 5% as singletons. The material was whole blood, obtained in connection with sensitization to the hapten diphenylcyclopropenone (DPC). These receptors all come from a woman aged 18-29 years with alopecia areata. Some clones in this sample may be carry-over from other donors' samples.

This clonotype was seen at least ten times. V gene TRBV4-3 combines with J gene TRBJ1-4, with D perhaps TRBD1 (6 bases). This CDR3 comprises 15 residues. V dropped 4 bases and J dropped 8 bases, with 17 bases sitting between them. From germline, CDR1 is LGHNA and CDR2 YSLEER. Here the CDR3 reads CASSLGDTRGEKLFF. The CDR3 bases are TGCGCCAGCAGCCTTGGGGACACCCGAGGGGAAAAACTGTTTTTT.

This chain uses TRBV6-6 with TRBJ1-4; 11 bases agree with TRBD1. V lost 4 bases, J lost 5 bases, and 3 bases stayed unmatched. The CDR3 is 15 amino acids. The V gene's germline CDR1 is MNHNY and CDR2 SVGAGI (reference sequence). CDR3 bases: TGTGCCAGCAGTTTCGGGACAGGGGGGAATGAAAAACTGTTTTTT. Encoded protein: CASSFGTGGNEKLFF.

Many counts were recorded for this clonotype. The chain employs TRBV20-1 and TRBJ2-3; D unclear. The V and J ends lost 3 bases and 3 bases respectively, with 4 bases between them. Germline V gives CDR1 DFQATT, CDR2 SNEGSKA (reference sequence). The CDR3 is made up of 11 amino acids. This chain's CDR3 is CSARRTDTQYF. DNA for the CDR3: TGCAGTGCTAGGCGGACAGATACGCAGTATTTT.

The chain recombines TRBV5-1 with TRBJ1-6; no clear D. CDR1 SGHRS and CDR2 YFSETQ come from the germline V gene. The CDR3 has 13 amino acids. V was shortened by 3 bases and J by 11 bases, with 12 bases between the two germline ends. CDR3 sequence: CASSSDRGAPLHF. As DNA, the CDR3 is TGCGCCAGCAGCTCGGACCGGGGAGCACCCCTCCACTTT.

V is TRBV6-6 and J is TRBJ1-1; D is unclear. The V end lost 4 bases, the J end lost 4 bases, and 10 bases lay between the germline ends. The CDR3 has 13 amino acids. Looked up from germline, CDR1 is MNHNY and CDR2 is SVGAGI (reference sequence). As DNA, the CDR3 is TGTGCCAGCAGTTCACCGGAATCCACTGAAGCTTTCTTT. This translates into CASSSPESTEAFF.

This chain links TRBV10-3 with TRBJ2-1; D might be TRBD2 (7 bases). Germline loops: CDR1 ENHRY, CDR2 SYGVKD. The ends were cut back, 2 bases at V and 12 bases at J, with 17 bases in the middle. This CDR3 contains 14 residues. CDR3 DNA sequence: TGTGCCATCAGTGAGAGGGGGGGATTAGTACGGCAGTTCTTC. Protein sequence: CAISERGGLVRQFF.

Only a few counts were recorded for this clonotype. The chain recombines TRBV4-2 with TRBJ2-5; TRBD2 might be the D (5 bases). Deletions cut 4 bases from V and 6 bases from J, with 15 bases between. The germline gives CDR1 LGHNA, CDR2 YNFKEQ. The CDR3 runs to 14 residues. The CDR3 protein is CASSPETNGKTQYF. The CDR3 coding sequence is TGTGCCAGCAGCCCCGAGACTAACGGAAAGACCCAGTACTTC.

The chain couples TRBV27 to TRBJ2-5; D is undetermined. Germline V gene lookup returns CDR1 MNHEY and CDR2 SMNVEV (reference sequence). V was cut by 5 bases and J by 2 bases, with 12 bases left in between. This CDR3 is built from 14 residues. The CDR3 spells CASSTKSDQETQYF. The CDR3, as DNA: TGTGCCAGCAGTACCAAATCAGATCAAGAGACCCAGTACTTC.

The chain is built from TRBV6-2 or TRBV6-3 and TRBJ1-1; D is unclear. This CDR3 has 16 residues. Germline CDR1 MNHEY, CDR2 SVGEGT. V was cut by 2 bases and J by 5 bases, with 18 bases left in between. CDR3: CASSYGSGGRTTEAFF. The CDR3 DNA reads as TGTGCCAGCAGTTACGGTAGTGGTGGGCGGACGACTGAAGCTTTCTTT.

The chain combines TRBV9 with TRBJ2-7, with D possibly TRBD2 on 5 matching bases. CDR1 and CDR2 (germline): SGDLS, YYNGEE. Trimming took off 0 bases at V and 6 bases at J, with 16 bases between the two ends. The CDR3 consists of 15 residues. This CDR3 reads CASSVDGSGGSEQYF. CDR3 sequence (DNA): TGTGCCAGCAGCGTAGATGGCTCAGGAGGTAGCGAGCAGTACTTC.

J is TRBJ2-5 and V is TRBV7-9; 8 nucleotides agree with TRBD2. Germline-derived CDR1 and CDR2 are SEHNR and FQNEAQ (reference sequence). The CDR3 is made up of 16 amino acids. V trimming: 5 bases; J trimming: 1 base; junction bases outside the gene matches: 9. For the CDR3, the DNA is TGTGCCAGCAGCCCGTTATCGGGGGGGGGCCAAGAGACCCAGTACTTC. Its translation is CASSPLSGGGQETQYF.

This clonotype showed up just a few times. The chain recombines TRBV3-1 with TRBJ2-1; D is tentatively TRBD1 or TRBD2 (5 bases each). V was clipped by 0 bases and J by 5 bases, with 17 bases between them. This CDR3 has 17 amino acids. Germline V gene data show CDR1 as LGHDT and CDR2 as YNNKEL (reference sequence). As DNA, the CDR3 is TGTGCCAGCAGCCAAGATCCCGACATGAGGGGAGACAATGAGCAGTTCTTC. Translated, it gives CASSQDPDMRGDNEQFF.

The chain uses TRBV4-2 and TRBJ2-5; the D is unclear. The CDR3 spans 14 residues. Deletions cut 1 base from V and 2 bases from J, with 8 bases between. From germline, CDR1 is LGHNA and CDR2 YNFKEQ. CDR3 in DNA: TGTGCCAGCAGCCAAGCAGGCAGTCAAGAGACCCAGTACTTC. The encoded protein is CASSQAGSQETQYF.

CDR3 in amino acids: CSARLPAGNSYEQYF. CDR3 coding DNA: TGCAGTGCTAGACTGCCCGCAGGAAACTCCTACGAGCAGTACTTC. The chain is built from TRBV20-1 and TRBJ2-7; D ambiguous. Trimming removed 2 bases from V and 0 bases from J, with 14 bases in between. Germline CDR1 and CDR2: DFQATT and SNEGSKA (reference sequence). This CDR3 spans 15 amino acids.

This clonotype came up a few times. The V call is TRBV29-1, the J call TRBJ1-2; D not resolved. The CDR3 runs 13 residues. Trimming pared 5 bases from V and 4 bases from J, leaving 14 bases between. Germline V lookup: CDR1 SQVTM, CDR2 ANQGSEA. CDR3 bases: TGCAGCGTTCCGGAAAGCTACCCCTATGGCTACACCTTC. It specifies CSVPESYPYGYTF.

In this sample, this clonotype turned up many times. The V gene is TRBV20-1, the J gene TRBJ1-1, with unresolved D. The germline V and J ends were trimmed by 7 bases and 1 base, with 16 bases remaining between them. The CDR3 contains 14 residues. The germline V gene encodes CDR1 DFQATT and CDR2 SNEGSKA (reference sequence). Here the CDR3 DNA reads TGCAGTGGGGCCTACCAATTTCCGAACACTGAAGCTTTCTTT. This translates into CSGAYQFPNTEAFF.

This clonotype appeared many times. This chain uses TRBV7-9 with TRBJ2-5; 12 bases align to TRBD2. The trim removed 1 base at V and 5 bases at J, leaving 5 bases unmatched. Germline V lookup: CDR1 SEHNR, CDR2 FQNEAQ (reference sequence). There are 16 residues in the CDR3. The CDR3 nucleotides read TGTGCCAGCAGCTTAGTTGGGACTAGCGGGTTCGAGACCCAGTACTTC. As protein: CASSLVGTSGFETQYF.

CDR3 sequence reads: CASSPGDPLNQPQHF. The CDR3 nucleotides read TGTGCCAGCAGTCCCGGGGATCCCCTCAATCAGCCCCAGCATTTT. This chain links TRBV6-5 with TRBJ1-5; unclear D gene. The CDR3 has 15 residues. With 5 bases removed from V and 3 bases from J, the gap between germline ends came to 14 bases. Germline values: CDR1 MNHEY, CDR2 SVGAGI.

This clonotype showed up just a few times. The chain carries TRBV29-1 and TRBJ1-1; D gene unclear. The CDR3 sequence is 11 residues long. The germline V gene encodes CDR1 SQVTM and CDR2 ANQGSEA. The ends were cut back, 3 bases at V and 8 bases at J, with 10 bases in the middle. CDR3 amino acids: CSVDEGPEAFF. In nucleotides, the CDR3 is TGCAGCGTTGACGAGGGCCCCGAAGCTTTCTTT.

This clonotype was detected many times. V usage is TRBV27 and J usage is TRBJ1-2; D call uncertain. Between the trimmed V and J ends, which lost 6 bases and 2 bases, there was a span of 13 bases. Germline V gene lookup returns CDR1 MNHEY and CDR2 SMNVEV (reference sequence). The CDR3 sequence is 14 residues long. For the CDR3, the DNA is TGTGCCAGCAGCCCCCGACACATGAACTATGGCTACACCTTC. This gives the protein CASSPRHMNYGYTF.

CDR3 sequence reads: CASSQAGGQGHEAFF. In DNA, the CDR3 is TGTGCCAGCAGCCAAGCGGGGGGGCAGGGTCATGAAGCTTTCTTT. The V gene is TRBV3-1, the J gene TRBJ1-1; perhaps TRBD1 as D (6 bases). Germline CDR1 LGHDT, CDR2 YNNKEL (reference sequence). There are 15 residues in the CDR3. V gave up 1 base and J gave up 7 bases, with 16 bases separating them.

This clonotype was seen a handful of times. This rearrangement joins TRBV24-1 to TRBJ2-2; D not resolved. This CDR3 contains 12 residues. V lost 7 bases and J 6 bases, leaving 8 bases between the germline ends. The germline gives CDR1 KGHDR, CDR2 SFDVKD. The CDR3 nucleotides read TGTGCCACCAGCAGAAGTGCCGGGGAGCTGTTTTTT. Translation gives CATSRSAGELFF.